This T cell receptor beta chain came from a study of cytomegalovirus exposure and HLA in healthy donors (dated by TCRdb to about 2017). Describing the broader study: An earlier analysis of under 600 of the donors reported more than 250 Gb of sequence data and 117 million unique TCR beta sequences from about 200 million T cells. Donor age, sex, ethnicity and CMV serostatus were compiled alongside the repertoire data. Genome-wide SNP genotypes for about 65% of the roughly 700 donors were used in a later genetic analysis, which treated that subset as a discovery cohort. An earlier analysis of 587 of the donors applied high-throughput TCR beta sequencing to assess whether each TCR beta V gene segment acted as functional or pseudogenic. Rather than drawing on any new phenotypic data, the later analysis identified candidate immune exposures from TCR beta sequences and the way those sequences occurred across donors. All discovery cohort repertoires had been generated on a single sequencing platform. The study used immunosequencing to profile the T cell repertoires of several hundred subjects and linked those repertoires to cytomegalovirus serostatus. Among some 410 genotyped donors of the cohort, an average of around 240,000 unique TCR beta nucleotide sequences were sequenced per donor, around 20% of them non-productive. Class I and class II HLA loci were covered by the typing at four-digit resolution. To predict cytomegalovirus infection status, the study combined high-throughput TCR immunosequencing, statistical association of individual TCRs with disease status, and machine learning. Of the 300 to 450 genotyped donors, more than 75% were placed in the genetic ancestry cluster associated with self-reported Caucasian donors. In addition to the first cohort of 500 to 850 subjects, a separate validation cohort of 120 different subjects was used. Typing coverage varied by locus: roughly 629-640 donors for A, B, C, DRB1 and DQB1; more than 500 for DQA1; 606 for DPA1; more than 450 for DPB1. Four to six DR-DQ haplotypes were handled as single units for association and clustering, since linkage in the cohort was strong. Approximately 300 gigabases of sequencing data and tens of millions of unique TCR sequences made up an early release that covered approximately 700 HLA-typed donors. To study patterns of TCR occurrence, a later analysis re-analyzed previously published TCR beta repertoires from 500 to 850 donors and added high-resolution HLA genotyping. The study was designed to test whether signatures of past pathogen exposure could be identified by cataloging public T cell receptors. Study-wide conclusions, independent of this receptor: An association between a missense DCLRE1C variant and V-gene and J-gene trimming of TCR beta chains was found in a later genetic analysis and replicated in an independent cohort. The sequencing pipeline was judged likely to have produced a cluster of highly shared sequence variants as a technical artifact. Linkage disequilibrium might explain the correlated functional status among segregating V segments, but an unknown experimental factor could not be excluded. Because the 87-base-pair reads could not distinguish some IMGT-functional V segments, including TRBV6-2 and TRBV6-3, those segments were excluded. According to a later genetic analysis, donors in an Asian-associated ancestry cluster had fewer N-insertions in productive TCRs than the approximately 630-donor mean. Roughly uniform sequencing depth across donors was assumed in presence/absence analyses, although this assumption may not hold. According to the authors, the approach could potentially be generalized to other disease states and immunological phenotypes. Immune exposure information for the cohort was limited to CMV serostatus. Cytomegalovirus status was reported to be diagnosed by the classifier with high specificity and sensitivity in both the original and validation cohorts. Broadly in line with IMGT annotations, most TCR beta V segments showed up in productive rearrangements about 87% or about 30% of the time in an earlier analysis of around 550 of the donors. Compared with equally common non-associated chains, HLA-associated TCR beta chains in a later analysis were more clonally expanded and had lower generation probabilities. A few of the identified cytomegalovirus-associated TCR beta chains were confirmed in vitro to be specific for cytomegalovirus antigens. A later analysis reported that several top co-occurrence clusters appeared linked to parvovirus B19, influenza, CMV and Epstein-Barr virus. At a false discovery rate of 0.05, a later analysis linked 15,000 to 20,000 TCR beta sequences to specific HLA alleles. Because counts were too low, more than 15 rarely observed V segments, including chromosome 9 orphons, were excluded from the earlier analysis of fewer than 650 of the donors. A further reported finding was that TCR beta sequences accurately predicted the HLA-A and HLA-B alleles for most subjects in the first cohort. According to a later analysis, TCR association rates differed among HLA loci, with DRB1 alleles showing the most associated TCRs and HLA-C alleles showing the fewest. Assigning TCR associations to individual alleles was difficult when HLA alleles, especially DR and DQ, strongly co-occurred. Across donors, most TCR sequences were observed very rarely, whereas some public TCRs were present in many individuals. In this cohort, only TCR beta chains were sequenced, and detectable features were limited by the absence of alpha or paired-chain data. In a later analysis, most CMV-associated TCR beta chains were found to appear HLA-restricted, with HLA associations seemingly driven largely by CMV exposure. Because some donors lacked HLA typing at each locus, the association tests relied only on the typed subset. The study gave a list of under 200 TCR beta chains associated with cytomegalovirus.

The receptor library was made with the immunoSEQ multiplex PCR assay. For the multiplex PCR, a mixture combining 60 forward primers for TCR Vbeta segments and 13 reverse primers for TCR Jbeta segments was used. The CDR3 region of rearranged TCR beta genes was amplified from genomic DNA by a multiplex PCR assay. On the Illumina HiSeq System, the amplified TCR beta libraries were sequenced as 87-base-pair reads. On the study's bioinformatics: In a later analysis, some 80 million unique TCR beta chains were counted across the roughly 610 repertoires, and roughly 11 million of these chains were shared by at least two donors. Raw reads were error-corrected and collapsed into unique sequences with a nearest-neighbor algorithm that merged closely related sequences to remove PCR and sequencing errors. To assign V, D and J gene segments, CDR3 sequences were aligned to IMGT reference sequences. Each retained sequence needed at least a six-nucleotide match to both a V gene segment and a J gene segment. A rearrangement was called productive if the CDR3 had no stop codons and remained in frame with V and J, and every other rearrangement was called non-productive. CDR3 was defined according to IMGT convention as the region running from the second conserved V-encoded cysteine to the conserved J-encoded phenylalanine. The earlier analysis of about 590 of the donors excluded sequences that lacked an unambiguous match to a single V gene segment. In an earlier analysis of approximately 610 of the donors, V segments were called functional above 56.7% productive rearrangements and were called segregating when the between-donor standard deviation exceeded 5%. A statistical classification framework was developed to diagnose cytomegalovirus status using the catalog of TCR beta chain sequences. V and J gene assignment, in a later analysis, came from comparing TCR nucleotide sequences with IMGT/GENE-DB human TR gene sequences. A later analysis assigned CDR3 sequences and most-parsimonious VDJ recombination scenarios with the TCRdist pipeline. In a later analysis, every TCR beta chain was defined by the combination of its CDR3 amino acid sequence and its V-gene family, and reads without a unique V-gene family were dropped. In a later analysis, fewer than 600 highly shared, low-generation-probability nucleotide sequences were removed to address suspected cross-contamination and a sequencing artifact. For each public chain, a later analysis derived a clonal expansion index from normalized ranks of inferred template counts within each repertoire. Generation probabilities in a later analysis came from a VDJ recombination model fitted to out-of-frame rearrangements, and those results were checked against IGoR. In a later analysis, TCR-TCR, TCR-HLA and TCR-CMV co-occurrence was scored with hypergeometric tests, and a repertoire-size bias correction was applied to TCR pairs. False discovery rates were estimated in a later analysis by permuting HLA or CMV assignments 20 times. In a later analysis, co-occurring TCRs were grouped using DBSCAN, and TCRdist sequence similarity was added for clustering within HLA-allele-positive subsets. For co-occurrence clustering, repertoires with fewer than 30,000 or more than 120,000 public chains were excluded, along with roughly five repertoires with anomalous nucleotide sharing. TCRdb's version of the immuneACCESS table is confined to in-frame rearrangements and falls short of the full clone set. An unresolved V gene accounts for under half of the shortfall where checked; the remainder is of unknown origin. V, J and clone size reflect that table, while D and trimming were determined from the DNA. Here the sample has under 100,000 clones; about two thirds occur a single time. Approximately 16% of the sample is in the top ten clones.

Reading from cysteine to phenylalanine, the CDR3 counts 22 amino acids. Solely the CDR3 DNA is kept, with 66 bases framed from the first base. A note on this clone: No cognate antigen has been identified for it. No qualities accompany the bases; no much larger clone lies one base away.

In total, fewer than 750 healthy bone marrow donors made up the cohort. At the time of sampling, all cohort members were nominally healthy, though unrecorded immune exposures were likely present. The donor was CMV seropositive and was included in the group of almost 300 seropositive cohort members. Each donor provided a peripheral blood sample, and peripheral blood mononuclear cells were used for TCR beta sequencing. The Qiagen DNeasy Blood Extraction Kit was used to extract genomic DNA from the blood cell samples. This clonotype originated in a woman aged 50 to 65 in good health and CMV-seropositive. The chain is assembled from TRBV21-1 and TRBJ2-5; the DNA was not used to check the table's D call, TRBD2. TRBV21-1 represents a pseudogene. The source material was PBMCs. The CDR3 protein is CASSKEDPGTSGRGGTEETQYF. In nucleotides, the sequence is TGTGCCAGCAGCAAAGAGGACCCGGGGACTAGCGGGAGGGGGGGGACCGAAGAGACCCAGTACTTC.